A selection of T cell receptor beta chains follows, all from one sample in a study of read filtering for tumor transcriptome and immune sequencing. TCRdb independently ran MiXCR on the reads; one entry per CDR3 protein. The table records under 80,000 distinct CDR3 sequences, around 21% of them present only once. The sequenced material came from a population of CD138-negative cells sorted from bone marrow. These receptors all come from a donor aged 40 or older with multiple myeloma. Both conserved end residues are trimmed from each CDR3. Clone size, where shown, is once, few, many, or a class for clones that have expanded.

many	TRBV20-1	13	TRBJ2-7	SARDQSSSPYEQY
few	TRBV5-4	13	TRBJ2-5	ASSFPRQAGGTQY
many	TRBV29-1	12	TRBJ2-5	SVDARSRVETQY
many	TRBV19	9	TRBJ2-1	ASRNYNEQF
few	TRBV30	11	TRBJ2-7	AWSVSGAGEQY
many	TRBV10-3	13	TRBJ2-1	AISESASGSYEQF
few	TRBV3-1	12	TRBJ2-1	VSSLLSSYNEQF
many	TRBV28	13	TRBJ1-1	ASSLRLGFYTEAF
many	TRBV9	12	TRBJ2-5	ASSEGPRTETQY
many	TRBV6-5	13	TRBJ1-2	ASSFSRQGNHGYT
many	TRBV28	12	TRBJ2-1	ASSVAGGPYEQF
many	TRBV24-1	12	TRBJ1-5	ATRGTGSNQPQH
many	TRBV12-3/TRBV12-4	15	TRBJ2-7	ASSRGGVAVDYSEQY
.	TRBV19	13	TRBJ2-5	ASSTSGLAGETQY
many	TRBV20-1	14	TRBJ2-3	SAIAWDRGNTDTQY
many	TRBV7-9	14	TRBJ2-2	ARSPLAGANTGELF
.	TRBV20-1	13	TRBJ1-1	STSRAGGRDTEAF
many	TRBV19	11	TRBJ2-2	ASRREIGGELF
many	TRBV20-1	12	TRBJ2-5	SARDRADQETQY
many	TRBV12-3/TRBV12-4	12	TRBJ1-1	ASSAQGRGTEAF
.	TRBV27	14	TRBJ1-5	ASSHVGGWSNQPQH
medium-sized	TRBV3-1	13	TRBJ2-1	ASSPSGGGYNEQF
many	TRBV28	13	TRBJ2-7	ASSSPSGSSYEQY
many	TRBV11-3	11	TRBJ1-4	ASSLNLLEKLF
many	TRBV9	13	TRBJ1-1	ASSVGGGVNTEAF
many	TRBV12-3/TRBV12-4	11	TRBJ1-2	ASSSTGGGGYT
.	TRBV27	15	TRBJ2-3	VSSLSGGPYSTDTQY
.	TRBV19	13	TRBJ2-1	ASSMPSGGGNEQF
.	TRBV5-1	11	TRBJ1-1	AGSLEQNTEAF
many	TRBV29-1	13	TRBJ2-7	SVERGFAPSYEQY
many	TRBV20-1	14	TRBJ2-5	SARVPRAGVVETQY
many	TRBV28	11	TRBJ1-4	ASSFPGDNGLF
.	TRBV12-3/TRBV12-4	13	TRBJ2-7	ASSPDDTGAYEQY
many	TRBV5-1	11	TRBJ2-5	ASSPGTEETQY
.	TRBV4-1	12	TRBJ2-3	ASSQDRNTDTQY
many	TRBV29-1	9	TRBJ1-1	SVLDSTEAF
.	TRBV7-2	13	TRBJ1-1	ASSLLAGVSTEAF
many	TRBV20-1	12	TRBJ2-7	SAERGDGPYEQY
many	TRBV5-1	13	TRBJ2-3	ASNYGTGIADTQY
many	TRBV3-1	10	TRBJ1-1	ASSHLNTEAF
many	TRBV5-1	14	TRBJ2-5	ASSFGPGVGSETQY
many	TRBV28	15	TRBJ1-1	ASSFLSGGILNTEAF
many	TRBV20-1	12	TRBJ1-1	SAGLGGPNTEAF
many	TRBV18	12	TRBJ2-7	ASSPWDRSYEQY
many	TRBV3-1	9	TRBJ2-3	ASSQVDTQY
many	TRBV11-3	14	TRBJ2-4	ASSLRQGEAKNIQY
many	TRBV12-3/TRBV12-4	12	TRBJ1-2	ASSPRTGNYGYT
many	TRBV7-9	13	TRBJ2-5	ASSLPEQGRGTQY
many	TRBV5-1	17	TRBJ1-1	ASSPGDTLPGGMNTEAF
few	TRBV28	10	TRBJ2-2	ASRLRVGELF
many	TRBV27	12	TRBJ1-1	ASRMREVNTEAF
medium-sized	TRBV2	13	TRBJ2-1	ASSEQEPSYNEQF
many	TRBV6-1	16	TRBJ2-3	ASSKNVNRAGWPDTQY
many	TRBV11-3	13	TRBJ1-1	ASSLDLAGDTEAF
.	TRBV11-3	14	TRBJ2-1	ASGPGTSGGCNEQF
many	TRBV20-1	13	TRBJ1-5	SPGQGANGNQPQH
.	TRBV20-1	13	TRBJ2-4	SDRLKGQAKNIQY